These 5 T cell receptor beta chains were all obtained from the same sample, sequenced in a study of cytomegalovirus exposure and HLA in healthy donors. The PCR ran on 60 Vbeta and 13 Jbeta primers. The method was immunoSEQ multiplex PCR; TCRdb's version includes in-frame clones alone and lacks a portion of them. The table includes over 130,000 clones, about 64% detected once. Sequences were obtained from PBMCs. Receptor source: a woman aged 60-75 years in good health and CMV-seropositive.

The chain is built from TRBV7-9 and TRBJ1-2; tentatively, D is TRBD1 (5 bases). The CDR3 sequence is 15 residues long. V was trimmed by 5 bases and J by 4 bases, leaving 17 bases between them. The germline CDR1 and CDR2 sequences are SEHNR and FQNEAQ (reference sequence). This chain's CDR3 is CASSLLEGLLYGYTF. The CDR3 DNA follows: TGTGCCAGCAGCCTATTGGAGGGGCTCCTCTATGGCTACACCTTC.

The rearrangement links TRBV28 to TRBJ2-6, with 8 positions matching TRBD1. The V gene end was trimmed by 4 bases and the J gene end by 1 base; junction bases not matched to a gene: 3. The germline CDR1 and CDR2 sequences are MDHEN and SYDVKM. The CDR3 extends over 16 amino acids. The chain's CDR3 is CASSSHRGSGANVLTF. As DNA, the CDR3 is TGTGCCAGCAGTTCTCACAGGGGGTCTGGGGCCAACGTCCTGACTTTC.

This clone has only a few counts. The chain links TRBV28 to TRBJ2-4; 9 bases align to TRBD1. The CDR3 loop spans 17 amino acids. V lost 1 base and J lost 1; bases outside the gene matches: 5. Germline values: CDR1 MDHEN, CDR2 SYDVKM. CDR3 amino acids: CASSLSTGGVAKNIQYF. The CDR3 DNA reads TGTGCCAGCAGTTTATCCACAGGGGGCGTCGCCAAAAACATTCAGTACTTC.

The genes are TRBV10-3 and TRBJ1-3; possibly TRBD1 for D (6 bases). V was pared by 2 bases and J by 0 bases, with 14 bases between. The CDR3 spans 17 residues. The germline gives CDR1 ENHRY, CDR2 SYGVKD. The chain's CDR3 is CAISEPSGQNSGNTIYF. CDR3 sequence (DNA): TGTGCCATCAGTGAGCCGTCGGGACAAAACTCTGGAAACACCATATATTTT.

The V and J genes are TRBV7-2 and TRBJ2-5, with 7 bases that match TRBD1. Germline V gene lookup returns CDR1 SGHTA and CDR2 FQGNSA. CDR3 size: 13 residues. The trim removed 3 bases at V and 5 bases at J, leaving 3 bases unmatched. Written as DNA, the CDR3 is TGTGCCAGCAGCTTTGTCAGGGGGGAGACCCAGTACTTC. The encoded protein is CASSFVRGETQYF.